This is a list of T cell receptor beta chains from one sample in a study of blood T cell repertoires in COVID-19. Repertoires were generated with immunoSEQ multiplex PCR, while TCRdb's copy carries only in-frame clones and drops some. The data contain about 150,000 clones, over 75% of them seen just once; the ten biggest clones take up 0.6% to 0.65%. The specimen was peripheral blood. The receptors shown here come from a man between 60 and 75 years old with COVID-19, enrolled during active disease. CDR3s include the opening cysteine and the closing phenylalanine or tryptophan. A clone size is listed for some rows: how often the clone was seen (once, few, many), or a class if it is expanded.

CDR3	V	J	size
CASAQVGGVAFF	TRBV12-5	TRBJ1-1	few
CASSPTGSTNEKLFF	TRBV7-9	TRBJ1-4	NA
CASSLLQRDTDTQYF	TRBV5-4	TRBJ2-3	NA
CASSYLSSGGSEKLFF	TRBV6-5	TRBJ1-4	NA
CASSQDNSFSGNTIYF	TRBV4-3	TRBJ1-3	NA
CASSQRQGTDTQYF	TRBV3-1/TRBV3-2	TRBJ2-3	NA
CASSLDFYSNQPQHF	TRBV4-1	TRBJ1-5	NA
CASSQDDPWRIVNGYTF	TRBV3-1/TRBV3-2	TRBJ1-2	NA
CASSHPDNSPLHF	TRBV3-1/TRBV3-2	TRBJ1-6	NA
CASSIVEGAGSGYTF	TRBV19	TRBJ1-2	once
CASSLSGSTEAFF	TRBV27	TRBJ1-1	NA
CASSPTKGGTEAFF	TRBV25-1	TRBJ1-1	NA
CAWIGTGSHEQYF	TRBV30	TRBJ2-7	NA
CASGTGGFVGYTF	TRBV28	TRBJ1-2	NA
CASSLRGNYGYTF	TRBV5-6	TRBJ1-2	NA
CATAGTGGSSSYNEQFF	TRBV24-1	TRBJ2-1	NA
CSASRTGRNTDTQYF	TRBV20-1	TRBJ2-3	NA
CASSRRTGTVNQPQHF	TRBV28	TRBJ1-5	NA
CASSLWGSGVSYNEQFF	TRBV19	TRBJ2-1	few
CASSAKSAGVYNEQFF	TRBV9	TRBJ2-1	NA
CASSLLGGQPQHF	TRBV27	TRBJ1-5	NA
CASSTDRGHGYTF	TRBV19	TRBJ1-2	NA
CASRARGNGNEKLFF	TRBV19	TRBJ1-4	NA
CASSEDVRSPLHF	TRBV6-4	TRBJ1-6	NA
CASSHPLQGNIQYF	TRBV28	TRBJ2-4	NA
CASSARTGYTEAFF	TRBV7-8	TRBJ1-1	few
CASAPTENNEQFF	TRBV12-5	TRBJ2-1	NA
CATSDLQGRGYNEQFF	TRBV24-1	TRBJ2-1	NA
CASSPKQGSVSPLHF	TRBV16	TRBJ1-6	NA
CASHPGTSGGTYNERFF	TRBV19	TRBJ2-1	NA
CASSIRLAGGPTDTQYF	TRBV9	TRBJ2-3	NA
CASSIGLAGPEQETQYF	TRBV19	TRBJ2-5	NA
CASSAQRGYGYTF	TRBV28	TRBJ1-2	NA
CASSFRQGTEAFF	TRBV7-9	TRBJ1-1	NA
CASSMGRVTGANYGYTF	TRBV19	TRBJ1-2	NA
CSVRTGDSPLHF	TRBV29-1	TRBJ1-6	NA
CASSPEGGTSGTDLYEQYF	TRBV18	TRBJ2-7	NA
CASSRSGGAYNEQFF	TRBV7-2	TRBJ2-1	once
CASSGRTGGYTF	TRBV12-3/TRBV12-4	TRBJ1-2	NA
CASSPGQLNEKLFF	TRBV7-2	TRBJ1-4	NA
CASSPIGATNEKLFF	TRBV6-5	TRBJ1-4	NA
CASTVSGSIANNEQFF	TRBV9	TRBJ2-1	NA
CASTPVRGGEAFF	TRBV7-9	TRBJ1-1	once
CASSIQASSGNTIYF	TRBV19	TRBJ1-3	few
CASSPGLTTYEQYF	TRBV5-6	TRBJ2-7	few
CSVTPSGQGINIQYF	TRBV29-1	TRBJ2-4	once
CASSLNIGRTEAFF	TRBV7-9	TRBJ1-1	NA
CASSLALAQNQPQHF	TRBV7-8	TRBJ1-5	NA
CASSLEPVSAGEQYF	TRBV7-2	TRBJ2-3	NA
CASSQGTGANTDTQYF	TRBV4-3	TRBJ2-3	NA
CATQGDGFYEQYF	TRBV19	TRBJ2-7	NA
CASSLGGISANYGYTF	TRBV28	TRBJ1-2	NA
CASSLLAGVGETQYF	TRBV28	TRBJ2-5	NA
CASSPPQGYSNQPQHF	TRBV18	TRBJ1-5	NA